The present entry profiles one TCR beta chain with its context. This specimen belongs to a study of regulatory T cells in long-lasting Graves disease. Sequencing libraries for TCR beta were prepared with iRepertoire HTBI primers and Arm-PCR of CDR3 regions. TCRdb called the multiplex PCR reads again in MiXCR, with one record for every CDR3 protein. The sample has roughly 510,000 distinct CDR3 sequences; 15% to 20% are singletons. Trimming took 7 bases from V and 5 from J, leaving 18 bases between them. The CDR3 covers 15 residues. Per the germline V gene, CDR1 is SEHNR and CDR2 is FQNEAQ (reference sequence). Time point described: newly diagnosed GD, antithyroid drugs for less than 3 months. PBMC RNA was the source of the TCR library. These data were also filed under a second study, of T cells in Graves' hyperthyroidism and ophthalmopathy.

This TCR derives from a man between 18 and 29 years old with Graves disease. The rearrangement links TRBV7-9 to TRBJ1-5, with D possibly matching TRBD1 (5 bases). The input for sequencing was peripheral blood mononuclear cells (PBMCs), taken at new diagnosis, from a patient treated with antithyroid drugs. The CDR3 reads CASTVLAGLDQPQHF. The CDR3 DNA follows: TGTGCCAGCACCGTTTTGGCAGGGCTGGATCAGCCCCAGCATTTT.